This is a list of T cell receptor beta chains from one sample in a study of T cell repertoires in cytomegalovirus infection. TCRdb re-called the reads through MiXCR, storing one row per CDR3 protein. This sample carries some 450,000 distinct CDR3 sequences, approximately 31% of them seen once, and the ten largest clones take roughly an eighth. The sequencing sample was made of PBMCs. These TCRs come from a human donor in good health (CMV status not recorded). Some clones in this sample may be carry-over from other donors' samples. CDR3s include the opening cysteine and the closing phenylalanine or tryptophan. Fields, in order: V gene, J gene, D gene, clone size, CDR3 DNA, CDR3 protein. A D gene is named only where the DNA matches it firmly. A row's size may be missing; if present it is once, few, many or a size class.

TRBV28	TRBJ2-5	TRBD2	many	TGTGCCAGCAGTTTGACAAGGACTAGCGGGGTTTTCCAAGAGACCCAGTACTTC	CASSLTRTSGVFQETQYF
TRBV7-9	TRBJ2-7	-	-	TGTGCCAGCAGCTTAGAATACAGCAGCTACGAGCAGTACTTC	CASSLEYSSYEQYF
TRBV6-1	TRBJ2-7	TRBD1	few	TGTGCCAGCAGTGAGATGGACAGGGGGCACTGGTACTTC	CASSEMDRGHWYF
TRBV4-1	TRBJ2-7	TRBD2	-	TGTGCCAGCAGCCAAGTGGGGGGACTAGCGGGGCTGTTGGACGAGCAGTACTTC	CASSQVGGLAGLLDEQYF
TRBV7-2	TRBJ2-7	TRBD2	many	TGTGCCAGCAGCCCCCCTCGGACCAGCGGGGGCCCTCTCCGGGCGGGGTACGAGCAGTACTTC	CASSPPRTSGGPLRAGYEQYF
TRBV23-1	TRBJ2-7	-	-	TGCGCCAGCACCCCTAGGTGTTGGAAAGTTTACGAGCAGTACTTC	CASTPRCWKVYEQYF
TRBV6-1	TRBJ2-1	TRBD2	-	TGTGCCAGCAGTTCAAGACTAGCGGGTCGCAACAATGAGCAGTTCTTC	CASSSRLAGRNNEQFF
TRBV7-6	TRBJ1-1	-	many	TGTGCCAGCAGCTTGGGAGCCCTAGGAGGTGAAGCTTTCTTT	CASSLGALGGEAFF
TRBV24-1	TRBJ2-1	-	few	TGTGCCACCAGTGGACAAAGCTCCTACAATGAGCAGTTCTTC	CATSGQSSYNEQFF
TRBV9	TRBJ1-6	-	-	TGTGCCAGCAGCCCTACAGTAAACTATAATTCACCCCTCCACTTT	CASSPTVNYNSPLHF
TRBV6-2/TRBV6-3	TRBJ2-1	TRBD1	-	TGTGCCAGCAGACTTCGGGACAGGGAAGCCAATGAGCAGTTCTTC	CASRLRDREANEQFF
TRBV7-8	TRBJ1-2	TRBD1	-	TGTGCCAGCGGGGACAGGGCAAAGAACGTCTATGGCTACACCTTC	CASGDRAKNVYGYTF
TRBV11-2	TRBJ2-6	TRBD1	-	TGTGCCAGCAGAAGACAGGGATGGGGCTCCGGGGCCAACGTCCTGACTTTC	CASRRQGWGSGANVLTF
TRBV18	TRBJ1-2	-	-	TGTGCCAGCTCACCACCGTCCCCAGGGGGCTACACCTTC	CASSPPSPGGYTF
TRBV6-2/TRBV6-3	TRBJ2-3	TRBD1	-	TGTGCCAGCAGTACAGGGGTTCGTGGGGTTTCAGATACGCAGTATTTT	CASSTGVRGVSDTQYF
TRBV7-2	TRBJ2-7	-	-	TGTGCCAGCAGCCCGACACCCTACGAGCAGTACTTC	CASSPTPYEQYF
TRBV3-1	TRBJ1-3	TRBD1	-	TGTGCCAGCAGCCAAGGAAGGGGGCCTGGAAACACCATATATTTT	CASSQGRGPGNTIYF
TRBV5-1	TRBJ1-4	TRBD1	few	TGCGCCAGCAGGCAAGCCGGGACAGCAACTAATGAAAAACTGTTTTTT	CASRQAGTATNEKLFF
TRBV19	TRBJ2-6	-	-	TGTGCCAGTAGTATATACCCTGGGGCCAACGTCCTGACTTTC	CASSIYPGANVLTF
TRBV6-1	TRBJ2-7	TRBD2	many	TGTGCCAGCAGTTTAACATTGACTAGCCCTACCTCCTACGAGCAGTACTTC	CASSLTLTSPTSYEQYF
TRBV20-1	TRBJ2-3	TRBD2	-	TGCAGTGCACCCAGCGGGGGAAGCACAGATACGCAGTATTTT	CSAPSGGSTDTQYF
TRBV28	TRBJ2-1	TRBD1	-	TGTGCCAGCATATACGGACAGGGGATTGGAGATGAGCAGTTCTTC	CASIYGQGIGDEQFF
TRBV19	TRBJ2-7	TRBD1	few	TGTGCCAGTAGTATCTCCGGGACAGGGCGCCACGAGCAGTACTTC	CASSISGTGRHEQYF
TRBV6-2/TRBV6-3	TRBJ1-5	-	few	TGTGCCAGGATCCTTCTGGGCCCTGATCAGCCCCAGCATTTT	CARILLGPDQPQHF
TRBV19	TRBJ1-5	-	-	TGTGCCAGTAGTATTTCGGACCCCAATCAGCCCCAGCATTTT	CASSISDPNQPQHF
TRBV7-6	TRBJ1-2	TRBD1	many	TGTGCCAGCAGCTTTCTAGAAATAGGGGGCTCGGATGGCTACACCTTC	CASSFLEIGGSDGYTF
TRBV20-1	TRBJ2-7	-	few	TGCAGTGCTAGAGTAGGACGGTCTCCCTACGAGCAGTACTTC	CSARVGRSPYEQYF
TRBV7-9	TRBJ2-3	-	-	TGTGCCAGCAGCTCGCCGGGGGCCCCAAGCACAGATACGCAGTATTTT	CASSSPGAPSTDTQYF
TRBV7-7	TRBJ2-2	-	-	TGTGCTAGCAGCTTAGGGGAGGCCGCCGGGTACACCGGGGAGCTGTTTTTT	CASSLGEAAGYTGELFF
TRBV7-2	TRBJ2-3	-	-	TGTGCCAGCAGCTGTCTGCGCACAGATACGCAGAATTTT	CASSCLRTDTQNF
TRBV28	TRBJ1-1	-	few	TGTGCCAGCAGTTTAAGACAGGCGACTGAAGCTTTCTTT	CASSLRQATEAFF
TRBV11-2	TRBJ2-5	-	few	TGTGCCAGCAGCTCCCGGGACACCTTGCGAGAGACCCAGTACTTC	CASSSRDTLRETQYF
TRBV11-2	TRBJ2-3	-	many	TGTGCCAGCAGCCACGCGAAGGGAAACACAGATACGCAGTATTTT	CASSHAKGNTDTQYF
TRBV11-2	TRBJ1-4	-	many	TGTGCCAGCAGCCTTTGGGAGGGCGAGGGGGAAAAACTGTTTTTT	CASSLWEGEGEKLFF
TRBV19	TRBJ1-5	TRBD1	-	TGTGCCAGTAGATATCGACAGGGTCGCAATCAGCCCCAGCATTTT	CASRYRQGRNQPQHF
TRBV6-5	TRBJ1-1	-	many	TGTGCCAGCAGACAGGGGAACACTGAAGCTTTCTTT	CASRQGNTEAFF
TRBV10-3	TRBJ2-7	-	few	TGTGCCATCAGTGAGTATTACGAGCAGTACTTC	CAISEYYEQYF
TRBV6-2/TRBV6-3	TRBJ2-5	TRBD2	few	TGTGCCAGCAATAGCGGGGTGTCGTCAGAGACCCAGTACTTC	CASNSGVSSETQYF
TRBV14	TRBJ2-1	TRBD2	-	TGTGCCAGCAGCCAAGGCGTGGCAGTCCGGACTAGCGGGGACAATGAGCAGTTCTTC	CASSQGVAVRTSGDNEQFF
TRBV6-6	TRBJ2-2	-	-	TGTGCCAGCAGGAATGAGCACTCTGACACCGGGGAGCTGTTTTTT	CASRNEHSDTGELFF
TRBV29-1	TRBJ1-1	-	-	TGCAGCATCCTTAATGGGGGGAACACTGAAGCTTTCTTT	CSILNGGNTEAFF
TRBV7-8	TRBJ2-1	TRBD1	-	TGTGCCAGCAGCTCACAGGACAGGAGGTCGAATGAGCAGTTCTTC	CASSSQDRRSNEQFF
TRBV6-5	TRBJ2-3	-	few	TGTGCCGTCAGCGTTACACCCAGCACAGATACGCAGTATTTT	CAVSVTPSTDTQYF
TRBV2	TRBJ1-2	-	-	TGTGCCAGCACGGGGATGCATGGCTACACCTTC	CASTGMHGYTF
TRBV7-3	TRBJ2-3	-	few	TGTGCCAGCAGCTTACAGGCGTCAGATACGCAGTATTTT	CASSLQASDTQYF
TRBV3-1	TRBJ1-2	-	-	TGTGCCAGCAGCCAAGGGGCAGGACTTAACTATGGCTACACCTTC	CASSQGAGLNYGYTF
TRBV5-4	TRBJ2-7	-	-	TGTGCCAGCAGCTTGGCACCAAGTGACGAGCAGTACTTC	CASSLAPSDEQYF
TRBV6-5	TRBJ1-6	-	few	TGTGCCAGCAGTTACGCGTCGGGTCCTTCTAATTCACCCCTCCACTTT	CASSYASGPSNSPLHF
TRBV11-2	TRBJ2-7	TRBD1	few	TGTGCCAGCAGCGAGACAGGGGCGTCCTACGAGCAGTACTTC	CASSETGASYEQYF
TRBV7-9	TRBJ2-7	-	-	TGTGCCAGCAGCCCGCAAGGGACACCCTACGAGCAGTACTTC	CASSPQGTPYEQYF